This paragraph covers one T cell receptor (beta chain) sequence. The antigen is undetermined. V was pared by 6 bases and J by 2 bases, with 6 bases between. From germline, CDR1 is SNHLY and CDR2 FYNNEI. This CDR3 comprises 12 residues. This entry belongs to a study of cytomegalovirus exposure and HLA in healthy donors. Study results and limitations: According to an earlier analysis, most TCR beta V segments yielded productive rearrangements about 90% or about 30% of the time.

PCR used 60 Vbeta primers and 13 Jbeta primers. Generated by immunoSEQ multiplex PCR, the TCRdb table keeps only in-frame clones and is missing some. This sample's clone table lists approximately 72,000 clones. Input material: PBMCs. The receptor's source is a man in his forties or fifties in good health and CMV-seronegative. The genes are TRBV2 and TRBJ2-3, with D unresolved. The CDR3: CASSPYTDTQYF. For the CDR3, the DNA is TGTGCCAGCAGCCCTTACACAGATACGCAGTATTTT.